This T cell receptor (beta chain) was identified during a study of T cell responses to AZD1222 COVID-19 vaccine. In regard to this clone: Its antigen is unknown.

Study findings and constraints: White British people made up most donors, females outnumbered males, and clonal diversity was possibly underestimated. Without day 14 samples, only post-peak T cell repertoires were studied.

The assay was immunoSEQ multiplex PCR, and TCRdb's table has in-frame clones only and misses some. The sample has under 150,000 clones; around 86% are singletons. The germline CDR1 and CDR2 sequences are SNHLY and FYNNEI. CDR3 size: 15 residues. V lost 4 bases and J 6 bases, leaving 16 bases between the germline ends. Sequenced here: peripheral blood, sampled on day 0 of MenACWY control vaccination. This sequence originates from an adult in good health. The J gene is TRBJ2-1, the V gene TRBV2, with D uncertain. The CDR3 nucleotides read TGTGCCAGCAGTGGTGGTCTAGAAACCGCCAATGAGCAGTTCTTC. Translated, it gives CASSGGLETANEQFF.